This TCR beta chain was profiled in a study of neurological immune-mediated disorders. This clonotype was detected ten times or more. The antigen remains unidentified. The sample's time point: longitudinal time-point 1 (baseline). Unsorted libraries were prepared from 2 million PBMCs held at -80 C. The cDNA was generated by 5'RACE with 10-nucleotide random UMIs. Every sequencing run returned over 190 million TCR-beta sequences, which were derived from 15-18 subjects. TCRdb fed the 5' RACE reads into MiXCR, producing one record per CDR3 protein. This table has 55,000 to 65,000 distinct CDR3 sequences, around a tenth appearing once. Study-wide results and limits: HTLV-1-associated myelopathy had the most TCR clonal expansion, whereas multiple sclerosis had the least (lower than in healthy controls).

The trim removed 1 base at V and 3 bases at J, leaving 0 bases unmatched. CDR1 and CDR2 from the germline V gene are LGHNA and YSLEER. The CDR3 is 15 residues long. This TCR came from a male donor with HTLV-1-associated myelopathy (HAM/TSP). The J gene is TRBJ2-7, the V gene TRBV4-3, with 13 bases aligning to TRBD2. Sequences were obtained from PBMCs. CDR3 region: CASSQGTSGGYEQYF. The DNA for the CDR3 is TGCGCCAGCAGCCAAGGGACTAGCGGGGGCTACGAGCAGTACTTC.